Here is one TCR beta chain with its context. This receptor's antigen is unknown. Base qualities are not at hand, and no much larger clone is one base apart. The data belong to a study of CD8 T cells in Susac syndrome (dated by TCRdb to 2018 to 2020). With respect to the entire study: Repertoire sequencing was used to test whether CD8+ T cell activation and differentiation in Susac syndrome was antigen driven. The study at large found these results: The TCR sequencing and HLA analysis was acknowledged to have included a relatively small number of individuals.

RNA was extracted using the RNeasy kit, and roughly 0.45 to 1 microgram was reverse transcribed with random hexamers. TCR beta CDR3 regions were amplified with the immunoSEQ multiplex PCR assay covering 54 Vbeta and 13 Jbeta segments. To correct PCR amplification bias, a synthetic template baseline was used for both primer optimization and computational correction. The original methods were these. Reads were assigned to V, D and J genes according to IMGT and analyzed in immunoSEQ Analyzer, with only productive sequences retained. Clonality was calculated as one minus the Shannon entropy normalized by log2 of the number of productive unique sequences. Public and private clones were assessed among the 100 most prevalent clones of each patient and control. A clone was defined as Susac-specific if it was absent from the healthy and MS cohorts, from 1052 published viral clones and from other ImmuneACCESS disease sequences. The public reads were run again by TCRdb, first through fastp at Q25 and then through MiXCR, and only productive beta chains were kept. Rows are unified per CDR3 protein, each entry keeping the most common DNA and genes. These V and J calls are TCRdb output, not the study's own analysis. The sample records 150,000 to 200,000 distinct CDR3 sequences, 90% to 95% of which are singletons. The top ten hold approximately 0.14% of the sample.

Peripheral blood CD8+ and CD4+ T cells from healthy donors, Susac syndrome patients and multiple sclerosis patients were profiled using high-throughput TCR beta sequencing. Healthy donors were included as age- and sex-matched controls. Bulk CD8+ and CD4+ T cells were purified by magnetic negative isolation, while CD8+ TEMRA cells were enriched using FACS. Blood was drawn into EDTA tubes, processed within 24 hours, and PBMCs were isolated by density gradient centrifugation. PBMCs destined for TCR sequencing were cryopreserved in liquid nitrogen and later thawed in a 37 °C water bath. A purity of at least 90% was achieved for sorted or isolated CD4+, CD8+ and CD8+ TEMRA cells. The germline V gene (reference sequence) gives CDR1 as SGHAT and CDR2 as FQDESV. Trimming costs V 4 bases and J 6 bases, and their ends lie 12 bases apart. From the cysteine up to the phenylalanine, the CDR3 has a length of 14 residues. The entry retains the CDR3 DNA only, 42 bases that are in frame from base 1.

Recombination linked TRBV11-1 to TRBJ2-2; the D element could tentatively be TRBD1 or TRBD2, as 7 bases agree for each. The TCR was taken from a human donor in good health. Sequenced: CD4+ T cells from PBMCs. The CDR3 region: CASSSGGAAGELFF. In nucleotide form, the sequence is TGTGCCAGCAGCTCAGGGGGGGCCGCCGGGGAGCTGTTTTTT.